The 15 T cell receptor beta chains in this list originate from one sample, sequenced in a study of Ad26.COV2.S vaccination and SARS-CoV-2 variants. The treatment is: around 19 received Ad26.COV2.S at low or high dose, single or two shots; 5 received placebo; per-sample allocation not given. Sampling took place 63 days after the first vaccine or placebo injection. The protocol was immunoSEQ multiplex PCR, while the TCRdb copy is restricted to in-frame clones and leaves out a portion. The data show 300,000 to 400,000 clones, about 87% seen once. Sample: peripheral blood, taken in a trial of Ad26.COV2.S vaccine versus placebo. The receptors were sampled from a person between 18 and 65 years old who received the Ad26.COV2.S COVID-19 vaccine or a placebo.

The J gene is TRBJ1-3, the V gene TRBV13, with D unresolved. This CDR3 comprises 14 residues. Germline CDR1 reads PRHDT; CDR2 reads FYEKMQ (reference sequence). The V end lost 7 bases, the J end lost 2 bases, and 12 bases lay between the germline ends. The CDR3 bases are TGTGCCAGCAATTTGGGTGGAACTGGAAACACCATATATTTT. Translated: CASNLGGTGNTIYF.

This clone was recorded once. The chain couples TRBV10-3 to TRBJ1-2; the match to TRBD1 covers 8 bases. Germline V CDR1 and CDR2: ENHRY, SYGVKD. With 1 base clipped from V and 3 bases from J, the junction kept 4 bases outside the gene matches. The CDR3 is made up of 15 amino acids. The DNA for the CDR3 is TGTGCCATCAGTGAGTTTCCAGGGGGCGACTATGGCTACACCTTC. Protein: CAISEFPGGDYGYTF.

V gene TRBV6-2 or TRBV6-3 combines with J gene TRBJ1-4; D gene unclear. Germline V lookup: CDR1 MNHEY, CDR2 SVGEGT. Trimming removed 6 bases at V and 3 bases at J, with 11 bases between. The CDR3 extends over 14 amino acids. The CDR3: CASSETVANEKLFF. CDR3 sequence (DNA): TGTGCCAGCAGCGAGACGGTGGCTAATGAAAAACTGTTTTTT.

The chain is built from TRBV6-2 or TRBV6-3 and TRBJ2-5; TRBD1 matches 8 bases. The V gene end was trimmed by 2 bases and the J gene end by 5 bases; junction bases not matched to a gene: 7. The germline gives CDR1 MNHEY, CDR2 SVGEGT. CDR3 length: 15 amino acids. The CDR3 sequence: CASSYPGQGRETQYF. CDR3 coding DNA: TGTGCCAGCAGTTACCCAGGACAGGGCCGGGAGACCCAGTACTTC.

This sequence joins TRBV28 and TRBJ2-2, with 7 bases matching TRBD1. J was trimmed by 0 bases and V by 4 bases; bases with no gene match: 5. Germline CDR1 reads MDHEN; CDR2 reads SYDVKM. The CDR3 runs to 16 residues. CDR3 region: CASSWTGAANTGELFF. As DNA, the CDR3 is TGTGCCAGCAGTTGGACAGGAGCCGCGAACACCGGGGAGCTGTTTTTT. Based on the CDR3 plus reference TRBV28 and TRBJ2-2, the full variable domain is DVKVTQSSRYLVKRTGEKVFLECVQDMDHENMFWYRQDPGLGLRLIYFSYDVKMKEKGDIPEGYSVSREKKERFSLILESASTNQTSMYLCASSWTGAANTGELFFGEGSRLTVL.

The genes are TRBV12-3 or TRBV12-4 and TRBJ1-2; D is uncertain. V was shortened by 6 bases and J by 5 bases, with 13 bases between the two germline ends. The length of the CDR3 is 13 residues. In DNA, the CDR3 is TGTGCCAGCAGCCCCGATATTGGGTATGGCTACACCTTC. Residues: CASSPDIGYGYTF.

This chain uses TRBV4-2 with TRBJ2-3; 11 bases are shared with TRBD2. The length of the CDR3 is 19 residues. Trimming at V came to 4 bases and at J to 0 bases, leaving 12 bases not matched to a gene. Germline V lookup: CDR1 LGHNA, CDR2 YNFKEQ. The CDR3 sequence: CASSRPSGGPVGSTDTQYF. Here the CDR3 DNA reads TGTGCCAGCAGCCGCCCTAGCGGGGGGCCGGTCGGAAGCACAGATACGCAGTATTTT.

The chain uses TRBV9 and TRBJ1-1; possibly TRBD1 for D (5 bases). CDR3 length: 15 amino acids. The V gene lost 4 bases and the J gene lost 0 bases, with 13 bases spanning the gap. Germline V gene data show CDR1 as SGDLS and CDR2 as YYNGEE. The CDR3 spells CASSPRVDMNTEAFF. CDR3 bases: TGTGCCAGCAGCCCCCGGGTGGACATGAACACTGAAGCTTTCTTT.

CDR3 bases: TGCAGCGTGGCCAATGCGGTTGCCTACGAGCAGTACTTC. Amino acid sequence: CSVANAVAYEQYF. The J gene is TRBJ2-7, the V gene TRBV29-1; D unclear. This CDR3 region has 13 residues. Germline CDR1 and CDR2: SQVTM and ANQGSEA. The germline V and J ends were trimmed by 6 bases and 2 bases, with 14 bases remaining between them.

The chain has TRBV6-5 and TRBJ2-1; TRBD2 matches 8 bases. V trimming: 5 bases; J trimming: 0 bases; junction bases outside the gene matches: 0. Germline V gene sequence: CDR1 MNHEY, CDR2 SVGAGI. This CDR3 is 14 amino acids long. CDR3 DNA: TGTGCCAGCAGTAGCGGGAGCTCCTACAATGAGCAGTTCTTC. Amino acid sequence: CASSSGSSYNEQFF.

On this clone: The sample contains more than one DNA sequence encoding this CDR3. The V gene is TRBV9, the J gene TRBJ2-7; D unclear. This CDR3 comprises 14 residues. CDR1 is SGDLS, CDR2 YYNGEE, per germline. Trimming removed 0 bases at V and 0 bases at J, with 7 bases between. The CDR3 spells CASSVASSSYEQYF. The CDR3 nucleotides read TGTGCCAGCAGCGTAGCGTCAAGCTCCTACGAGCAGTACTTC.

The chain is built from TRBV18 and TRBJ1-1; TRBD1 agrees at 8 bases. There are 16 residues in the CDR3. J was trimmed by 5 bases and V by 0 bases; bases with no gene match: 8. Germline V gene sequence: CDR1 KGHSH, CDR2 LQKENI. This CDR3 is CASSPPGQGLGTEAFF. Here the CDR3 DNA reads TGTGCCAGCTCACCACCCGGACAGGGTTTGGGGACTGAAGCTTTCTTT.

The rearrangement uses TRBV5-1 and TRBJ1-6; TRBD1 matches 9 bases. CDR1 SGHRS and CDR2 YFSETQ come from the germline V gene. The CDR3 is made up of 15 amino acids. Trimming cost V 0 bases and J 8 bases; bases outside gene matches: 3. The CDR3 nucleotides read TGCGCCAGCAGCTTGGATAGGACAGGGGATTCACCCCTCCACTTT. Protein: CASSLDRTGDSPLHF.

In DNA, the CDR3 is TGTGCCAGCAGCGCGACCGGGACAGGGGAACTGTTTTTT. It specifies CASSATGTGELFF. The J gene is TRBJ1-4, the V gene TRBV12-3 or TRBV12-4; 10 nucleotides agree with TRBD1. The CDR3 is 13 residues long. V lost 6 bases to trimming and J lost 12 bases; unmatched junction nucleotides: 7.

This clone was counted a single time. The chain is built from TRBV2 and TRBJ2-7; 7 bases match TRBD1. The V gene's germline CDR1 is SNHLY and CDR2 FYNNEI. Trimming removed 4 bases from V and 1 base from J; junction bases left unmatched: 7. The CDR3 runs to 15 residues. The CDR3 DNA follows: TGTGCCAGCAGTGGAGGACAGGACGCGTCCTACGAGCAGTACTTC. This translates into CASSGGQDASYEQYF.